These 6 T cell receptor beta chains were sequenced from one sample in a study of blood T cells in healthy people across ages. Together with a sample-barcoded 5' primer, a J-beta primer mix was included in a second PCR lasting about 7 to 11 cycles. TCRdb reprocessed the 5' RACE reads via MiXCR and lists one record per CDR3 protein. The sample has about 290,000 distinct CDR3 sequences, around 29% seen once. The material sequenced was blood. These receptors were obtained from a woman aged 65 to 85 in good health.

V is TRBV7-2 and J is TRBJ2-3, with D hard to call. Trimming shortened V by 1 base and J by 2 bases, and 7 bases separated the two germline ends. This CDR3 contains 14 residues. CDR1 and CDR2 from the germline V gene are SGHTA and FQGNSA. The chain's CDR3 is CASSLVQLTDTQYF. CDR3 nucleotides: TGTGCCAGCAGCTTAGTTCAACTCACAGATACGCAGTATTTT.

The rearrangement joins TRBV18 to TRBJ2-5, with D maybe TRBD2 (6 bases). Germline V gene data show CDR1 as KGHSH and CDR2 as LQKENI. The CDR3 spans 16 residues. V shed 1 base and J shed 5 bases, with 17 bases lying between them. Here the CDR3 DNA reads TGTGCCAGCTCACCACTTATGCGGGATTGGAGGGAGACCCAGTACTTC. It codes for CASSPLMRDWRETQYF. The whole variable domain, filled in from reference TRBV18 and TRBJ2-5, reads NAGVMQNPRHLVRRRGQEARLRCSPMKGHSHVYWYRQLPEEGLKFMVYLQKENIIDESGMPKERFSAEFPKEGPSILRIQQVVRGDSAAYFCASSPLMRDWRETQYFGPGTRLLVL.

This clonotype was counted only a few times. J is TRBJ1-4 and V is TRBV2, with 11 bases fitting TRBD1. The length of the CDR3 is 15 residues. V shed 6 bases and J 11 bases; nucleotides not matched to a gene: 11. The V gene's germline CDR1 is SNHLY and CDR2 FYNNEI. The CDR3 sequence is CASSAGQGAFWKLFF. Here the CDR3 DNA reads TGTGCCAGCAGCGCAGGACAGGGGGCCTTTTGGAAACTGTTTTTT. The full variable domain, with the rest looked up from reference TRBV2 and TRBJ1-4, is EPEVTQTPSHQVTQMGQEVILRCVPISNHLYFYWYRQILGQKVEFLVSFYNNEISEKSEIFDDQFSVERPDGSNFTLKIRSTKLEDSAMYFCASSAGQGAFWKLFFGSGTQLSVL.

This clonotype was counted a few times. V and J are TRBV6-5 and TRBJ2-7, with D unresolved. Germline CDR1 is MNHEY and CDR2 is SVGAGI. The CDR3 totals 13 residues. Trimming took off 8 bases at V and 0 bases at J, with 11 bases between the two ends. The CDR3 DNA reads as TGTGCCAGCCACCGGACGGACTCCTACGAGCAGTACTTC. Encoded protein: CASHRTDSYEQYF.

The rearrangement links TRBV6-1 to TRBJ1-5; a possible D gene is TRBD1 (6 bases). In germline, CDR1 is MNHNS, CDR2 SASEGT. The CDR3 sequence is 17 residues long. The V gene lost 8 bases and the J gene lost 7 bases, with 27 bases spanning the gap. The DNA of the CDR3 is TGTGCCAGCTGTGGACAGCCCAGAATGAGGGAAAGCCAGCCCCAGCATTTT. It yields the protein CASCGQPRMRESQPQHF.

This clonotype was counted at least ten times. J is TRBJ2-5 and V is TRBV28, with a tentative D call TRBD2 (5 bases). The CDR3 loop spans 13 amino acids. The ends were cut back, 3 bases at V and 7 bases at J, with 12 bases in the middle. Germline CDR1 and CDR2: MDHEN and SYDVKM. The CDR3 here is CASSLSGPRTQYF. CDR3 nucleotides: TGTGCCAGCAGTTTGAGCGGCCCACGGACCCAGTACTTC.